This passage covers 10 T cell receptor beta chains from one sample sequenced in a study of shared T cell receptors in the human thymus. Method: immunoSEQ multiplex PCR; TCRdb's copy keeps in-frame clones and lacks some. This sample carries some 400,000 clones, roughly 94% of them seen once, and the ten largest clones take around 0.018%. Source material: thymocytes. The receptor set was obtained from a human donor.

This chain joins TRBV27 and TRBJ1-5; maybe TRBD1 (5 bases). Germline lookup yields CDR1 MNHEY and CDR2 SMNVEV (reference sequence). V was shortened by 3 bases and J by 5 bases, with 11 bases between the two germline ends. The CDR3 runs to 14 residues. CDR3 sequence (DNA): TGTGCCAGCAGTTTCGATCGGGGGGATCAGCCCCAGCATTTT. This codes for CASSFDRGDQPQHF.

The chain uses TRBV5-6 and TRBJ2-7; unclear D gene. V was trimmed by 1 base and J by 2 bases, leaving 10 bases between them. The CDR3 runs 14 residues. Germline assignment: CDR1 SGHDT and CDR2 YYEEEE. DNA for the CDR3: TGTGCCAGCAGCTTGTCCTTTTGGCCCTACGAGCAGTACTTC. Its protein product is CASSLSFWPYEQYF.

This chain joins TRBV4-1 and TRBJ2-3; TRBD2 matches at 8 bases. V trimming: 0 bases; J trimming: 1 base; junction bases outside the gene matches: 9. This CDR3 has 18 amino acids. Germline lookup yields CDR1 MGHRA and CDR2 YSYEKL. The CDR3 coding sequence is TGCGCCAGCAGCCAAGACAAGCGGGAGTCTCCGGGCACAGATACGCAGTATTTT. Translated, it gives CASSQDKRESPGTDTQYF.

The CDR3 sequence: CASSLHSGPPYEQYF. As DNA, the CDR3 is TGTGCCAGCAGTTTACATTCGGGTCCCCCCTACGAGCAGTACTTC. The genes are TRBV27 and TRBJ2-7; D is undetermined. Germline CDR1 MNHEY, CDR2 SMNVEV (reference sequence). The V gene lost 2 bases and the J gene lost 2 bases, with 13 bases spanning the gap. This CDR3 has 15 residues.

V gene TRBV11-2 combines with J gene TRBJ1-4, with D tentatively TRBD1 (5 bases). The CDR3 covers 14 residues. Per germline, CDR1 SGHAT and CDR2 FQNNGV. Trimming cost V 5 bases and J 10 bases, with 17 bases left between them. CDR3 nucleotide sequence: TGTGCCAGCAGCCAACCCCCGGGGGTGGGAAAACTGTTTTTT. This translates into CASSQPPGVGKLFF. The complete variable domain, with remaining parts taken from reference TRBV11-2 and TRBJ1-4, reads EAGVAQSPRYKIIEKRQSVAFWCNPISGHATLYWYQQILGQGPKLLIQFQNNGVVDDSQLPKDRFSAERLKGVDSTLKIQPAKLEDSAVYLCASSQPPGVGKLFFGSGTQLSVL.

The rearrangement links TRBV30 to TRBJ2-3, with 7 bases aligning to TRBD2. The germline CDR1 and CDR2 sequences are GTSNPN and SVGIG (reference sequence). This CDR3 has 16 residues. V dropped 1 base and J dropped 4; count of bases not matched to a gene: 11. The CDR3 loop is CAWSDPGLVGPDTQYF. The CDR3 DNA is TGTGCCTGGAGTGACCCAGGACTAGTGGGGCCAGATACGCAGTATTTT.

Here the CDR3 DNA reads TGTGCCAGCAGCTTACGGGAGAATACCTCGTCTGGAAACACCATATATTTT. Encoded protein: CASSLRENTSSGNTIYF. This chain links TRBV7-2 with TRBJ1-3; D is unclear. V was clipped by 2 bases and J by 1 base, with 15 bases between them. There are 17 residues in the CDR3. Germline values: CDR1 SGHTA, CDR2 FQGNSA.

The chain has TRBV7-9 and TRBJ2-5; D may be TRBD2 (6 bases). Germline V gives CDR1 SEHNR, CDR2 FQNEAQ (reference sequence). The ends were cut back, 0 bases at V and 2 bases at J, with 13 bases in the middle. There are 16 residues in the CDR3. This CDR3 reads CASSLATKEGQETQYF. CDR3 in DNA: TGTGCCAGCAGCTTAGCCACGAAGGAGGGGCAAGAGACCCAGTACTTC.

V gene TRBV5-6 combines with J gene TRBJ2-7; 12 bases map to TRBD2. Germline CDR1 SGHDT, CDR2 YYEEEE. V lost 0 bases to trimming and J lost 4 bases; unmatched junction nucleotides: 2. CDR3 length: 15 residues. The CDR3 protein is CASSLGLAGVYEQYF. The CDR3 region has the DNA TGTGCCAGCAGCTTGGGACTAGCGGGAGTGTACGAGCAGTACTTC.

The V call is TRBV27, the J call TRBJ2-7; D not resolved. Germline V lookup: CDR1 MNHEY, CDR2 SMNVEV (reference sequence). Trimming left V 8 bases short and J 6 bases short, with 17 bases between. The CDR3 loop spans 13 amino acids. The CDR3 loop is CASPSKFESEQYF. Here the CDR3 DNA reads TGTGCCAGCCCTTCCAAGTTCGAGAGCGAGCAGTACTTC.